This T cell receptor (beta chain) derives from a study of T cells after yellow fever vaccination. Regarding the study as a whole: Researchers report a weaker secondary response that nonetheless peaked faster, day 5 versus 15. Subsequent booster samples again held most clones from primary vaccination (roughly 96% CD4, roughly 90% CD8).

Deletions cut 7 bases from V and 8 bases from J, with 19 bases between. The CDR3 has 14 residues. TCRdb passed the 5' RACE reads through MiXCR, listing each CDR3 protein once. The sample shows just under 600,000 distinct CDR3 sequences, roughly 12% of them seen only once. This clonotype was detected a few times. Antigen specificity is unknown. The V gene is TRBV12-3 or TRBV12-4, the J gene TRBJ2-3; D is perhaps TRBD1 or TRBD2 (5 bases each). The sequence derives from a man younger than 45 who received the YFV17D yellow fever vaccine. The specimen was PBMCs, collected on the day of the yellow fever booster vaccination. CDR3 residues: CASKGTSRPSTQYF. CDR3 sequence (DNA): TGTGCCAGCAAGGGGACCTCGAGACCCAGTACGCAGTATTTT.